The sequence of this T cell receptor (beta chain) was determined in a study of blood T cells in healthy people across ages. The CDR3 length is 16 residues. V shed 4 bases and J shed 0 bases, with 16 bases lying between them. Germline lookup yields CDR1 SGHRS and CDR2 YFSETQ. In each sample, at least 6 million PBMCs were isolated. A J-beta primer mix and a sample-barcoded 5' primer were used in a second PCR of roughly 7 to 12 cycles. With 12 random nucleotides, a template-switch adaptor tagged each individual cDNA molecule. Per sample, CDR3-containing paired-end reads numbered at least 2.5 million. TCRdb processed the 5' RACE reads anew with MiXCR; each CDR3 protein has one entry. The repertoire consists of around 620,000 distinct CDR3 sequences, with approximately 27% occurring once and the leading ten covering 18%.

The sequence derives from a woman aged 70-85 years in good health. This chain uses TRBV5-1 with TRBJ2-5; D may correspond to TRBD1 or TRBD2 (5 bases each). The sample consisted of blood. The CDR3: CASSPGTQSYQETQYF. DNA of the CDR3: TGCGCCAGCAGCCCAGGGACGCAATCGTACCAAGAGACCCAGTACTTC.